The 22 T cell receptor beta chains reported below all come from one sample, sequenced in a study of T cell responses to AZD1222 COVID-19 vaccine. Data came from immunoSEQ multiplex PCR; TCRdb stores just in-frame clones and leaves some out. The data show tens of thousands of clones, under 95% seen once. This material consisted of peripheral blood, taken on day 0 of AZD1222 vaccination. These receptors were obtained from an adult in good health.

The V and J genes are TRBV5-1 and TRBJ1-1, with D uncertain. V was cut by 0 bases and J by 2 bases, with 5 bases left in between. The CDR3 is made up of 13 amino acids. Germline values: CDR1 SGHRS, CDR2 YFSETQ. The CDR3 spells CASSLAGNTEAFF. The CDR3 region has the DNA TGCGCCAGCAGCTTGGCCGGCAACACTGAAGCTTTCTTT.

The V call is TRBV7-3, the J call TRBJ2-3, with D hard to call. The V end lost 5 bases, the J end lost 6 bases, and 9 bases lay between the germline ends. Germline V lookup: CDR1 SGHTA, CDR2 FQGTGA. There are 12 residues in the CDR3. The CDR3 DNA sequence: TGTGCCAGCAGCCCACCGACGGATACGCAGTATTTT. Translation gives CASSPPTDTQYF.

The chain recombines TRBV27 with TRBJ1-1; D gene unclear. This CDR3 has 13 residues. Between the trimmed V and J ends, which lost 3 bases and 1 base, there was a span of 6 bases. Germline V gives CDR1 MNHEY, CDR2 SMNVEV (reference sequence). The CDR3 loop reads CASSFGSNTEAFF. The CDR3 DNA reads TGTGCCAGCAGTTTTGGCTCGAACACTGAAGCTTTCTTT.

This chain uses TRBV11-1 with TRBJ2-3; 9 bases align to TRBD2. J lost 5 bases, V lost 1 base, and 7 bases had no gene match. CDR1 is SGHAT, CDR2 FQDESV, per germline (reference sequence). The CDR3 consists of 16 residues. CDR3 sequence (DNA): TGTGCCAGCAGCTTAGGGGCGGGAGGGCTCCGAGATACGCAGTATTTT. Protein sequence: CASSLGAGGLRDTQYF.

This chain connects TRBV24-1 to TRBJ2-1, with 8 bases that match TRBD2. With 7 bases clipped from V and 2 bases from J, the junction kept 6 bases outside the gene matches. The germline gives CDR1 KGHDR, CDR2 SFDVKD. The CDR3 is made up of 15 amino acids. The CDR3 reads CATSLTSGAYNEQFF. The CDR3 DNA follows: TGTGCCACCAGCCTCACTAGCGGAGCCTACAATGAGCAGTTCTTC.

J is TRBJ1-2 and V is TRBV6-2 or TRBV6-3; 7 nucleotides align to TRBD1. The CDR3 spans 15 residues. Germline V gene data show CDR1 as MNHEY and CDR2 as SVGEGT. V shed 6 bases and J 2 bases; nucleotides not matched to a gene: 9. The CDR3 DNA sequence: TGTGCCAGCAGCTCTGGACAGGCGACAAACTATGGCTACACCTTC. It codes for CASSSGQATNYGYTF.

This sequence joins TRBV6-5 and TRBJ1-1, with TRBD1 as a possible D gene (6 bases). Trimming took off 6 bases at V and 2 bases at J, with 16 bases between the two ends. This CDR3 has 15 residues. Germline CDR1 and CDR2: MNHEY and SVGAGI. The CDR3 nucleotides are TGTGCCAGCAGCCCCGGACAGAGGGGAAACACTGAAGCTTTCTTT. This sequence encodes CASSPGQRGNTEAFF.

This clone was detected only once. The rearrangement joins TRBV3-1 (or the pseudogene TRBV3-2) to TRBJ1-1; D unclear. Trimming pared 4 bases from V and 1 base from J, leaving 10 bases between. Germline V gene data show CDR1 as LGHDT and CDR2 as YNNKEL (reference sequence). CDR3 size: 14 residues. The CDR3 DNA reads as TGTGCCAGCAGCCCCTTTGAGGGGAACACTGAAGCTTTCTTT. Translation gives CASSPFEGNTEAFF.

The DNA of the CDR3 is TGTGCCTGGAGTGCCCCACGGAAGGGACACCTTCTCGGTGGCTACACCTTC. Its translation is CAWSAPRKGHLLGGYTF. The rearrangement uses TRBV30 and TRBJ1-2; possibly TRBD1 for D (6 bases). The germline V gene encodes CDR1 GTSNPN and CDR2 SVGIG (reference sequence). This CDR3 is 17 amino acids long. Trimming shortened V by 1 base and J by 7 bases, and 25 bases separated the two germline ends. Using reference TRBV30 and TRBJ1-2 for the parts outside the CDR3, the full variable domain is SQTIHQWPATLVQPVGSPLSLECTVEGTSNPNLYWYRQAAGRGLQLLFYSVGIGQISSEVPQNLSASRPQDRQFILSSKKLLLSDSGFYLCAWSAPRKGHLLGGYTFGSGTRLTVV.

The V gene is TRBV9, the J gene TRBJ1-6; 9 nucleotides match TRBD1. This CDR3 has 16 residues. Germline V gene sequence: CDR1 SGDLS, CDR2 YYNGEE. V lost 0 bases to trimming and J lost 8 bases; unmatched junction nucleotides: 6. The CDR3 DNA follows: TGTGCCAGCAGCGTAGAACCGACAGGGGGGGATTCACCCCTCCACTTT. It is translated as CASSVEPTGGDSPLHF.

The chain uses TRBV5-1 and TRBJ2-1; 9 bases line up with TRBD1. The germline V gene encodes CDR1 SGHRS and CDR2 YFSETQ. This CDR3 spans 16 amino acids. V trimming: 4 bases; J trimming: 2 bases; junction bases outside the gene matches: 7. The CDR3 DNA reads TGCGCCAGCAGCGCCTCAACAGGGGGCGCCTACAATGAGCAGTTCTTC. Its translation: CASSASTGGAYNEQFF.

V usage is TRBV2 and J usage is TRBJ1-1, with 7 bases matching TRBD1. The CDR3 extends over 12 amino acids. Germline V CDR1 and CDR2: SNHLY, FYNNEI. V gave up 5 bases and J gave up 6 bases; unmatched junction bases: 3. CDR3 protein: CASSSRGSEAFF. The CDR3 nucleotides are TGTGCCAGCAGTTCCAGGGGGTCTGAAGCTTTCTTT. The full variable domain, in which reference TRBV2 and TRBJ1-1 provide the parts outside the CDR3, is EPEVTQTPSHQVTQMGQEVILRCVPISNHLYFYWYRQILGQKVEFLVSFYNNEISEKSEIFDDQFSVERPDGSNFTLKIRSTKLEDSAMYFCASSSRGSEAFFGQGTRLTVV.

The sample holds a few counts of this clone. The V and J genes are TRBV7-9 and TRBJ2-1; weak D call: TRBD1 (6 bases). CDR3 size: 15 residues. In germline, CDR1 is SEHNR, CDR2 FQNEAQ (reference sequence). V lost 2 bases and J 3 bases, leaving 11 bases between the germline ends. In DNA form, the CDR3 reads TGTGCCAGCAGCTTACCGCCAGGGGTCTACAATGAGCAGTTCTTC. Amino acids: CASSLPPGVYNEQFF.

The rearrangement links TRBV7-9 to TRBJ1-2; D is perhaps TRBD1 (6 bases). V was trimmed by 5 bases and J by 4 bases, leaving 8 bases between them. CDR3 length: 12 residues. The V gene's germline CDR1 is SEHNR and CDR2 FQNEAQ (reference sequence). CDR3 region: CASSQDSYGYTF. In DNA, the CDR3 is TGTGCCAGCAGCCAGGACAGCTATGGCTACACCTTC.

This chain uses TRBV6-1 with TRBJ1-3, with D unclear. The V gene lost 2 bases and the J gene lost 1 base, with 9 bases spanning the gap. The CDR3 sequence is 15 residues long. Germline loops: CDR1 MNHNS, CDR2 SASEGT. As DNA, the CDR3 is TGTGCCAGCAGTGAATGGTCTTATTCTGGAAACACCATATATTTT. As protein: CASSEWSYSGNTIYF.

The V call is TRBV5-4, the J call TRBJ2-7, with 11 bases fitting TRBD2. The CDR3 covers 14 residues. The V gene end was trimmed by 4 bases and the J gene end by 3 bases; junction bases not matched to a gene: 3. Germline-derived CDR1 and CDR2 are SGHNT and YYREEE (reference sequence). CDR3 protein: CASSRLAGIYEQYF. The CDR3 nucleotides are TGTGCCAGCAGCCGACTAGCGGGAATCTACGAGCAGTACTTC.

The CDR3 here is CASRQGVDTQYF. As DNA, the CDR3 is TGTGCCAGCAGGCAGGGGGTAGATACGCAGTATTTT. The chain couples TRBV3-1 (or the pseudogene TRBV3-2) to TRBJ2-3, with TRBD1 identical over 7 bases. V dropped 6 bases and J dropped 5; count of bases not matched to a gene: 2. CDR3 length: 12 residues. Germline loops: CDR1 LGHDT, CDR2 YNNKEL (reference sequence).

This clone was seen more than once but under ten times. CDR3 residues: CASAGQMNTEAFF. The CDR3 DNA sequence: TGTGCCAGCGCGGGACAGATGAACACTGAAGCTTTCTTT. This chain connects TRBV5-5 to TRBJ1-1; 7 bases match TRBD1. The CDR3 runs to 13 residues. V dropped 7 bases and J dropped 0; count of bases not matched to a gene: 3. Germline V lookup: CDR1 SGHKS, CDR2 YYEKEE (reference sequence).

The chain couples TRBV12-3 or TRBV12-4 to TRBJ2-5; D remains unclear. CDR3 length equals 13 residues. V gave up 3 bases and J gave up 5 bases, with 10 bases separating them. This CDR3 is CASSFSTSETQYF. The CDR3 bases are TGTGCCAGCAGTTTTAGTACTTCGGAGACCCAGTACTTC.

The chain employs TRBV19 and TRBJ1-5, with D possibly matching TRBD1 (6 bases). CDR3 length: 15 residues. The V end lost 10 bases, the J end lost 3 bases, and 19 bases lay between the germline ends. Germline-derived CDR1 and CDR2 are LNHDA and SQIVND (reference sequence). CDR3: CAIRYRTDTNQPQHF. The CDR3 region has the DNA TGTGCCATTAGGTACAGGACAGACACCAATCAGCCCCAGCATTTT.

The V gene is TRBV6-5, the J gene TRBJ2-7; TRBD2 might be the D (6 bases). Germline loops: CDR1 MNHEY, CDR2 SVGAGI. CDR3 length equals 13 residues. V gave up 7 bases and J gave up 6 bases, with 16 bases separating them. CDR3 nucleotides: TGTGCCAGCACCCTAAGGGACGGGGGCGAGCAGTACTTC. Amino acids: CASTLRDGGEQYF.

V is TRBV4-3 and J is TRBJ1-2; the D is unclear. The CDR3 contains 14 residues. Trimming took off 4 bases at V and 7 bases at J, with 16 bases between the two ends. Germline V gene data show CDR1 as LGHNA and CDR2 as YSLEER. CDR3 DNA sequence: TGCGCCAGCAGCCCCAAGGCGGGTGCCGGTGGCTACACCTTC. Encoded protein: CASSPKAGAGGYTF.